Sequencing of this TCR beta chain was carried out in a study of blood T cell repertoires in COVID-19. Overall study: COVID-19 samples collected from the United States, Italy and Spain covered acute and convalescent phases. Nucleic acid was either cDNA or gDNA, and it came from T cells, B-cell-depleted T cells, or PBMCs.

Profiled with immunoSEQ multiplex PCR; TCRdb holds only in-frame clones, not every one. The data hold roughly 150,000 clones, with 80% to 90% observed a single time. Trimming took 6 bases from V and 2 from J, leaving 4 bases between them. The CDR3 loop spans 11 amino acids. The chain joins TRBV12-3 or TRBV12-4 to TRBJ1-1; no reliable D call. The origin of this receptor is a woman aged 60-70 years with COVID-19, enrolled during active disease. Material for sequencing was peripheral blood. Here the CDR3 DNA reads TGTGCCAGCAGCCAAAACACTGAAGCTTTCTTT. Protein product: CASSQNTEAFF.